One and the same sample provided the 32 T cell receptor beta chains below, sequenced in a study of technical replicates of blood from a handful of donors. The repertoire was sequenced with immunoSEQ multiplex PCR; TCRdb's copy has only in-frame clones and lacks some. The data contain approximately 70,000 clones, roughly 98% of them seen just once; the ten biggest clones take up around 0.16%. The sequenced material came from T cells isolated from PBMCs. These receptors were taken from a human donor in good health.

This chain joins TRBV2 and TRBJ2-2; D is possibly TRBD1 (5 bases). In germline, CDR1 is SNHLY, CDR2 FYNNEI. This CDR3 spans 15 amino acids. V shed 4 bases and J shed 4 bases, with 13 bases lying between them. The CDR3 loop reads CASSVSKGVTGELFF. DNA for the CDR3: TGTGCCAGCAGTGTTAGCAAAGGGGTCACCGGGGAGCTGTTTTTT.

This rearrangement joins TRBV10-3 to TRBJ1-2; D is ambiguous. V dropped 4 bases and J dropped 2 bases, with 8 bases sitting between them. CDR3 length: 13 residues. CDR1 and CDR2 (germline): ENHRY, SYGVKD. The CDR3 DNA is TGTGCCATCAGTGGATCGGAGAACTATGGCTACACCTTC. This codes for CAISGSENYGYTF.

The V and J genes are TRBV28 and TRBJ2-2; a weak D match, TRBD2 (6 bases). Between the trimmed V and J ends, which lost 7 bases and 5 bases, there was a span of 14 bases. The germline gives CDR1 MDHEN, CDR2 SYDVKM. The CDR3 is made up of 14 amino acids. CDR3 bases: TGTGCCAGCACCGACGGGAGTAGAACCGGGGAGCTGTTTTTT. This codes for CASTDGSRTGELFF.

The V and J genes are TRBV12-5 and TRBJ2-1; 10 nucleotides line up with TRBD2. V shed 1 base and J 8 bases; nucleotides not matched to a gene: 5. CDR3 size: 15 residues. The germline V gene encodes CDR1 LGHNT and CDR2 FRNRAP. In DNA form, the CDR3 reads TGTGCTAGTGGTTTGGGGACTAGCGGAAAATATGAGCAGTTCTTC. Its translation: CASGLGTSGKYEQFF.

This clone came up once. The gene calls are TRBV13 and TRBJ1-6; 11 bases match TRBD1. CDR1 is PRHDT, CDR2 FYEKMQ, per germline (reference sequence). This CDR3 spans 16 amino acids. V lost 4 bases, J lost 10 bases, and 9 bases stayed unmatched. This CDR3 reads CASSSSGTGGRSPLHF. The CDR3 DNA reads as TGTGCCAGCAGCTCATCTGGGACAGGGGGGCGGTCACCCCTCCACTTT.

The chain joins TRBV11-3 to TRBJ2-2; 8 positions match TRBD1. CDR3 length: 16 amino acids. Germline V gene sequence: CDR1 SGHNT, CDR2 YENEEA. The V and J ends lost 3 bases and 4 bases, in that order; junction bases with no gene match: 7. This CDR3 reads CASSFVATGATGELFF. The CDR3 coding sequence is TGTGCCAGCAGCTTTGTCGCGACAGGGGCCACCGGGGAGCTGTTTTTT. The full variable domain, its missing parts supplied by reference TRBV11-3 and TRBJ2-2, is EAGVVQSPRYKIIEKKQPVAFWCNPISGHNTLYWYLQNLGQGPELLIRYENEEAVDDSQLPKDRFSAERLKGVDSTLKIQPAELGDSAVYLCASSFVATGATGELFFGEGSRLTVL.

The chain joins TRBV7-3 to TRBJ2-7; D remains ambiguous. CDR3 length: 11 amino acids. Trimming stripped 4 bases from V and 4 bases from J, with 5 bases between. Germline-derived CDR1 and CDR2 are SGHTA and FQGTGA. Written as DNA, the CDR3 is TGTGCCAGCAGCTCACTTTACGAGCAGTACTTC. The encoded protein is CASSSLYEQYF.

V usage is TRBV6-4 and J usage is TRBJ2-3; D may be TRBD2 (5 bases). The length of the CDR3 is 13 residues. V dropped 4 bases and J dropped 3 bases, with 8 bases sitting between them. Per germline, CDR1 MRHNA and CDR2 SNTAGT. The CDR3 DNA sequence: TGTGCCAGCAGTGTGGGCGGGACAGATACGCAGTATTTT. As protein: CASSVGGTDTQYF.

The DNA for the CDR3 is TGTGCCAGCAGCCAAGGGGCCTTGAACACTGAAGCTTTCTTT. It translates to CASSQGALNTEAFF. This sequence joins TRBV4-2 and TRBJ1-1; D gene uncertain. With 1 base removed from V and 0 bases from J, the gap between germline ends came to 6 bases. Germline values: CDR1 LGHNA, CDR2 YNFKEQ. CDR3 length: 14 amino acids.

This sequence joins TRBV6-4 and TRBJ2-3; 10 bases are a match to TRBD1. The CDR3 is made up of 15 amino acids. Germline V gene sequence: CDR1 MRHNA, CDR2 SNTAGT. V dropped 2 bases and J dropped 2; count of bases not matched to a gene: 1. The CDR3 nucleotides read TGTGCCAGCAGTGACGGGACAGGGGCCACAGATACGCAGTATTTT. It is translated as CASSDGTGATDTQYF.

This chain links TRBV5-1 with TRBJ2-7; TRBD1 aligns across 8 bases. Germline CDR1 SGHRS, CDR2 YFSETQ. Trimming cost V 3 bases and J 4 bases; bases outside gene matches: 15. The CDR3 is 17 amino acids. CDR3 region: CASSSTNGRDRTYEQYF. The CDR3 region has the DNA TGCGCCAGCAGCTCTACCAATGGCAGGGACAGGACTTACGAGCAGTACTTC.

The genes are TRBV29-1 and TRBJ2-6; TRBD1 agrees at 9 bases. The germline CDR1 and CDR2 sequences are SQVTM and ANQGSEA. With 3 bases clipped from V and 3 bases from J, the junction kept 6 bases outside the gene matches. This CDR3 spans 16 amino acids. This CDR3 is CSVDRTGANGANVLTF. The CDR3 region has the DNA TGCAGCGTTGATCGGACAGGGGCTAATGGGGCCAACGTCCTGACTTTC.

The chain recombines TRBV6-5 with TRBJ1-1; TRBD1 aligns across 9 bases. With V trimmed by 5 bases and J by 6 bases, 1 base remained unmatched. Germline lookup yields CDR1 MNHEY and CDR2 SVGAGI. CDR3 length equals 12 residues. The CDR3 here is CASSRQGAEAFF. Here the CDR3 DNA reads TGTGCCAGCAGTCGACAGGGGGCTGAAGCTTTCTTT.

The chain links TRBV6-5 to TRBJ2-7; TRBD2 agrees at 11 bases. CDR3 length equals 16 residues. Germline loops: CDR1 MNHEY, CDR2 SVGAGI. V trimming: 2 bases; J trimming: 4 bases; junction bases outside the gene matches: 7. The CDR3: CASSYLETSGTYEQYF. CDR3 nucleotides: TGTGCCAGCAGTTACCTAGAGACTAGCGGGACGTACGAGCAGTACTTC.

This clone was detected only once. The chain links TRBV6-1 to TRBJ2-7; 9 bases map to TRBD1. The germline V gene encodes CDR1 MNHNS and CDR2 SASEGT. There are 13 residues in the CDR3. V trimming: 6 bases; J trimming: 4 bases; junction bases outside the gene matches: 4. The CDR3 bases are TGTGCCAGCAGCCGGGACAGGGTTTACGAGCAGTACTTC. Amino acids: CASSRDRVYEQYF.

With respect to this clone: Relative to the germline gene, one junction end is altered; a read error may explain this. The chain employs TRBV20-1 and TRBJ2-7, with 7 bases lining up with TRBD1. Germline CDR1 and CDR2: DFQATT and SNEGSKA (reference sequence). The CDR3 runs 11 residues. The CDR3 DNA is TGCAGTGCTAGGGGACAGTCGGTTAGGCACTTC. This encodes CSARGQSVRHF.

As to this clone: A junction boundary mismatches the germline segment, possibly from a read error. The gene calls are TRBV6-1 and TRBJ2-1, with a weak D call TRBD2 (6 bases). The CDR3 loop spans 10 amino acids. CDR1 MNHNS and CDR2 SASEGT come from the germline V gene. The CDR3 nucleotides read TGTGCCAGCTCTCACGGACTAATTATCTTC. This translates into CASSHGLIIF.

V usage is TRBV5-1 and J usage is TRBJ2-7; 9 bases align to TRBD2. Germline V gene lookup returns CDR1 SGHRS and CDR2 YFSETQ. This CDR3 is 16 amino acids long. Trimming removed 5 bases from V and 0 bases from J; junction bases left unmatched: 9. The CDR3 region is CASRSSGGLSSYEQYF. The CDR3 bases are TGCGCCAGCAGAAGTAGCGGGGGCCTTAGCTCCTACGAGCAGTACTTC.

This sequence joins TRBV10-1 and TRBJ2-1; 8 nucleotides agree with TRBD2. The germline V gene has CDR1 WNHNN and CDR2 SYGVQD (reference sequence). V dropped 4 bases and J dropped 0; count of bases not matched to a gene: 5. CDR3 size: 16 residues. The CDR3 nucleotides read TGCGCCAGCAGTGGGGGCGGGAGGAGCTCCTACAATGAGCAGTTCTTC. Translating gives CASSGGGRSSYNEQFF.

CDR3 residues: CASSPREVTDTQYF. In nucleotides, the CDR3 is TGTGCCAGCTCACCTAGAGAAGTCACGGATACGCAGTATTTT. The chain joins TRBV18 to TRBJ2-3; D uncertain. The CDR3 loop spans 14 amino acids. Trimming took 3 bases from V and 6 from J, leaving 13 bases between them. Germline-derived CDR1 and CDR2 are KGHSH and LQKENI.

This chain uses TRBV15 with TRBJ2-5; 9 bases fit TRBD1. Germline trimming cut 3 bases from V and 4 bases from J; bases unmatched to any gene: 6. Germline loops: CDR1 LNHNV, CDR2 YYDKDF (reference sequence). This CDR3 region has 15 residues. The chain's CDR3 is CATSRTGGGLETQYF. The CDR3 nucleotides are TGTGCCACCAGCAGGACAGGGGGGGGTTTAGAGACCCAGTACTTC.

The gene calls are TRBV5-1 and TRBJ2-7; 8 nucleotides align to TRBD2. The CDR3 has 15 residues. Trimming removed 1 base from V and 1 base from J; junction bases left unmatched: 4. The germline V gene encodes CDR1 SGHRS and CDR2 YFSETQ. CDR3 DNA: TGCGCCAGCAGCTTGAGCGGGGGTAGATCCTACGAGCAGTACTTC. This gives the protein CASSLSGGRSYEQYF.

This sequence joins TRBV25-1 and TRBJ2-2; D perhaps matches TRBD2 (5 bases). Looked up from germline, CDR1 is MGHDK and CDR2 is SYGVNS. V lost 1 base and J lost 4, with 19 bases in between. This CDR3 contains 18 residues. The CDR3 protein is CASSELGRGAPGTGELFF. In nucleotides, the CDR3 is TGTGCCAGCAGTGAATTAGGACGGGGAGCCCCAGGCACCGGGGAGCTGTTTTTT.

This clone appeared once. The chain recombines TRBV30 with TRBJ2-5; 7 positions agree with TRBD1. V dropped 6 bases and J dropped 2; count of bases not matched to a gene: 24. This CDR3 spans 19 amino acids. The germline gives CDR1 GTSNPN, CDR2 SVGIG (reference sequence). The CDR3 nucleotides read TGTGCCTGCCATGTTCTCGGTGCGACAGGGCCGACGAGGCAAGAGACCCAGTACTTC. Translating it yields CACHVLGATGPTRQETQYF.

This clone was seen just once. This sequence joins TRBV28 and TRBJ1-1; unclear D gene. Germline V CDR1 and CDR2: MDHEN, SYDVKM. This CDR3 has 11 residues. V shed 5 bases and J shed 8 bases, with 9 bases lying between them. CDR3 sequence (DNA): TGTGCCAGCAGTAGTAGCACCGAAGCTTTCTTT. It encodes CASSSSTEAFF.

The J gene is TRBJ2-7, the V gene TRBV10-3; D unresolved. V lost 6 bases and J lost 0, with 9 bases in between. This CDR3 is built from 13 residues. Germline CDR1 is ENHRY and CDR2 is SYGVKD. Written as DNA, the CDR3 is TGTGCCATCAGGAACGGTCGCTCCTACGAGCAGTACTTC. This encodes CAIRNGRSYEQYF.

The rearrangement uses TRBV5-1 and TRBJ2-1, with 7 bases aligning to TRBD2. CDR1 and CDR2 from the germline V gene are SGHRS and YFSETQ. The trim removed 4 bases at V and 0 bases at J, leaving 10 bases unmatched. The CDR3 contains 17 residues. CDR3 region: CASSTLLADFSYNEQFF. The CDR3 DNA reads as TGCGCCAGCAGCACGCTTCTAGCGGACTTCTCCTACAATGAGCAGTTCTTC.

V gene TRBV15 combines with J gene TRBJ1-3, with D perhaps TRBD1 (5 bases). Trimming cost V 3 bases and J 1 base, with 7 bases left between them. The CDR3 loop spans 14 amino acids. CDR1 is LNHNV and CDR2 is YYDKDF in the germline V gene (reference sequence). The CDR3 nucleotides read TGTGCCACCAGCAGGCAGGGTTCTGGAAACACCATATATTTT. Residues: CATSRQGSGNTIYF.

The V call is TRBV6-5, the J call TRBJ1-1, with TRBD1 matching over 7 bases. V lost 10 bases and J lost 0; bases outside the gene matches: 8. The CDR3 length is 14 residues. The germline V gene has CDR1 MNHEY and CDR2 SVGAGI. CDR3 loop: CATSRDSMNTEAFF. In nucleotides, the CDR3 is TGTGCCACCAGCCGGGACAGCATGAACACTGAAGCTTTCTTT.

The count of this clone is one. The V gene is TRBV9, the J gene TRBJ2-1, with a weak D call TRBD2 (6 bases). The CDR3 consists of 16 residues. Germline-derived CDR1 and CDR2 are SGDLS and YYNGEE. The germline V and J ends were trimmed by 1 base and 6 bases, with 17 bases remaining between them. The CDR3 bases are TGTGCCAGCAGCGTAATCAGTAGCGGTTACAGCAATGAGCAGTTCTTC. Amino acids: CASSVISSGYSNEQFF.

The gene calls are TRBV19 and TRBJ2-1, with D unresolved. V lost 10 bases and J lost 8, with 9 bases in between. The germline V gene has CDR1 LNHDA and CDR2 SQIVND (reference sequence). This CDR3 comprises 10 residues. The CDR3 DNA reads TGTGCCAAGATGGCCGATGAGCAGTTCTTC. Encoded protein: CAKMADEQFF.

The CDR3 spells CASSEMGGTSPYEQYF. The CDR3 DNA reads as TGTGCCAGCAGTGAAATGGGGGGAACTTCTCCTTACGAGCAGTACTTC. This rearrangement joins TRBV2 to TRBJ2-7; D may be TRBD2 (6 bases). This CDR3 has 16 residues. Germline loops: CDR1 SNHLY, CDR2 FYNNEI. Trimming took off 2 bases at V and 4 bases at J, with 18 bases between the two ends.